This passage covers 8 T cell receptor beta chains from one sample sequenced in a study of shared clonotypes between healthy human individuals (dated by TCRdb to about 2020). Library preparation employed the immunoSEQ multiplex PCR assay. The immuneACCESS repertoire file appears here via TCRdb, limited to in-frame rearrangements. These files lack a portion of the clones; in checked studies, under half of the deficit traces to unresolved V genes, and the cause of the others is not known. A total of around 2,000,000 clones appear in this sample, roughly 94% of them only once. The ten largest clones add up to around 0.13% of the sample. Sequenced material: naive CD4+ T cells sorted from blood. The cell subset or site label for this specimen denotes: CD45RA+ positively selected. These TCRs come from a man aged 18 to 30 in good health.

This clone occurred once. J is TRBJ1-2 and V is TRBV30; D uncertain. Germline V lookup: CDR1 GTSNPN, CDR2 SVGIG (reference sequence). The CDR3 is made up of 13 amino acids. V gave up 3 bases and J gave up 4 bases, with 12 bases separating them. CDR3 coding DNA: TGTGCCTGGAGCACTAACCAAGGCTATGGCTACACCTTC. The encoded protein is CAWSTNQGYGYTF. The full variable domain, its missing parts supplied by reference TRBV30 and TRBJ1-2, is SQTIHQWPATLVQPVGSPLSLECTVEGTSNPNLYWYRQAAGRGLQLLFYSVGIGQISSEVPQNLSASRPQDRQFILSSKKLLLSDSGFYLCAWSTNQGYGYTFGSGTRLTVV.

The chain uses TRBV27 and TRBJ1-6; 9 nucleotides align to TRBD1. The CDR3 has 22 residues. Unmatched junction bases numbered 25, after V lost 8 bases and J lost 2 bases. Germline V gives CDR1 MNHEY, CDR2 SMNVEV (reference sequence). CDR3 sequence: CASSLVRDRVLNELAYNSPLHF. DNA of the CDR3: TGTGCCAGCTCCCTTGTACGGGACAGGGTGTTAAACGAGCTCGCCTATAATTCACCCCTCCACTTT.

As DNA, the CDR3 is TGTGCCTGGAGGTGGGGGTTCACAGATACGCAGTATTTT. This codes for CAWRWGFTDTQYF. This sequence joins TRBV30 and TRBJ2-3; either TRBD1 or TRBD2 may fit D (5 bases each). Germline CDR1 reads GTSNPN; CDR2 reads SVGIG (reference sequence). The CDR3 loop spans 13 amino acids. The V end lost 3 bases, the J end lost 2 bases, and 9 bases lay between the germline ends.

The V and J genes are TRBV6-6 and TRBJ1-6; TRBD1 matches 7 bases. The CDR3 contains 13 residues. V trimming: 10 bases; J trimming: 10 bases; junction bases outside the gene matches: 10. The germline V gene encodes CDR1 MNHNY and CDR2 SVGAGI (reference sequence). CDR3 sequence: CATLGGGESPLHF. CDR3 sequence (DNA): TGTGCCACCCTGGGAGGGGGCGAGTCACCCCTCCACTTT.

This chain uses TRBV19 with TRBJ1-2; the D is unclear. The V and J ends lost 6 bases and 8 bases respectively, with 22 bases between them. Germline V gene data show CDR1 as LNHDA and CDR2 as SQIVND (reference sequence). The CDR3 totals 15 residues. This chain's CDR3 is CASSPNQDPTGGYTF. CDR3 bases: TGTGCCAGTAGCCCGAACCAGGACCCAACGGGGGGCTACACCTTC.

J is TRBJ1-6 and V is TRBV6-1; 7 nucleotides agree with TRBD1. Germline loops: CDR1 MNHNS, CDR2 SASEGT. The V gene end was trimmed by 5 bases and the J gene end by 7 bases; junction bases not matched to a gene: 8. The CDR3 sequence is 15 residues long. CDR3 region: CASSPLSGQNSPLHF. DNA for the CDR3: TGTGCCAGCAGTCCTCTTTCGGGACAGAATTCACCCCTCCACTTT.

The chain uses TRBV5-1 and TRBJ2-7, with no clear D. The V end lost 7 bases, the J end lost 6 bases, and 14 bases lay between the germline ends. The CDR3 covers 12 residues. Germline CDR1 and CDR2: SGHRS and YFSETQ. The CDR3 DNA is TGCGCCAGCCTCGCCGAAGGGTCCGAGCAGTACTTC. Translation: CASLAEGSEQYF.

The rearrangement links TRBV5-1 to TRBJ1-2; 9 bases map to TRBD1. This CDR3 has 16 amino acids. Germline CDR1 reads SGHRS; CDR2 reads YFSETQ. V lost 0 bases to trimming and J lost 3 bases; unmatched junction nucleotides: 6. CDR3 protein: CASSLDGTGNYYGYTF. In DNA, the CDR3 is TGCGCCAGCAGCTTGGACGGGACAGGGAACTACTATGGCTACACCTTC.